These T cell receptor beta chains were read from a single sample in a study of blood T cell repertoires in COVID-19. This table comes from immunoSEQ multiplex PCR, and its TCRdb copy is limited to in-frame clones, with some not included. Of approximately 170,000 clones in the sample, under 90% were seen once. What was sequenced was peripheral blood. These receptors all come from a woman of 80 years or more with acute or convalescent COVID-19. Both conserved end residues are part of each CDR3. Each record gives: J gene, D gene, V gene, CDR3 length, clone size, CDR3 DNA, CDR3 protein. A D gene is named only where the DNA matches it firmly. The size of a clone is reported for some rows only, either as once, few or many, or as a class for expanded clones.

TRBJ2-3 TRBD2 TRBV24-1 16 NA TGTGCCACCAGTGATGCGAGCGGGGGGTCAACAGATACGCAGTATTTT CATSDASGGSTDTQYF
TRBJ1-3 NA TRBV18 16 NA TGTGCCAGCTCGCAAGACAGTCCCGGCTCTGGAAACACCATATATTTT CASSQDSPGSGNTIYF
TRBJ1-6 TRBD1 TRBV5-6 18 NA TGTGCCAGCAGCTTAGAGGGACAGCTGAGCTCCTATAATTCACCCCTCCACTTT CASSLEGQLSSYNSPLHF
TRBJ1-2 TRBD1 TRBV2 14 few TGTGCCAGAGACGCAGGGGGCAACTACTATGGCTACACCTTC CARDAGGNYYGYTF
TRBJ1-1 NA TRBV28 14 NA TGTGCCAGCAGTTTACCATCAGGGAACACTGAAGCTTTCTTT CASSLPSGNTEAFF
TRBJ1-2 NA TRBV6-5 13 NA TGTGCCAGCAGGCCCGGCGGATTCTATGGCTACACCTTC CASRPGGFYGYTF
TRBJ1-6 TRBD1 TRBV10-3 14 NA TGTGCCATCAGCCAGGGACAGAATAATTCACCCCTCCACTTT CAISQGQNNSPLHF
TRBJ1-2 TRBD1 TRBV29-1 13 few TGCAGCGTTGAAGGGACAGGGGCCGGGGGCTACACCTTC CSVEGTGAGGYTF
TRBJ1-2 TRBD1 TRBV3-1/TRBV3-2 13 once TGTGCCAGCAGCCGGGGACAGGGAGGTGGCTACACCTTC CASSRGQGGGYTF
TRBJ1-6 NA TRBV5-1 14 NA TGCGCCAGCAGCTCGGACAGCAATAATTCACCCCTCCACTTT CASSSDSNNSPLHF
TRBJ2-3 NA TRBV15 13 NA TGTGCCACCAGCAGGGCGGGACTGGGTACGCAGTATTTT CATSRAGLGTQYF
TRBJ1-1 NA TRBV5-5 13 NA TGTGCCAGCAGCCGACAAGATCTCACTGAAGCTTTCTTT CASSRQDLTEAFF
TRBJ2-1 TRBD2 TRBV5-1 18 once TGCGCCAGCAGCTTTGGAGGAAGTAGCGGGAGAAGCCTGAATGAGCAGTTCTTC CASSFGGSSGRSLNEQFF
TRBJ1-2 TRBD1 TRBV7-9 19 NA TGTGCCAGCAGCCCGTCGGGGGCAGGGGGGTTTAGTGTTGACTATGGCTACACCTTC CASSPSGAGGFSVDYGYTF
TRBJ2-6 NA TRBV2 14 NA TGTGCCAGTGAGCCAGGGACTGGGGCCAACGTCCTGACTTTC CASEPGTGANVLTF
TRBJ2-1 TRBD2 TRBV29-1 16 NA TGCAGCGTCCTACCAACTAGCGGGAGGGACTACAATGAGCAGTTCTTC CSVLPTSGRDYNEQFF
TRBJ1-1 NA TRBV2 13 few TGTGCCAGCAGTAAGGACAGAGACACTGAAGCTTTCTTT CASSKDRDTEAFF
TRBJ1-5 TRBD1 TRBV28 15 once TGTGCCAGCAGTTCAATAGGGGGCGCCGCTCAGCCCCAGCATTTT CASSSIGGAAQPQHF
TRBJ1-2 NA TRBV19 14 NA TGTGCCAGTAGTTTACGTCCCCGGGTGGATGGCTACACCTTC CASSLRPRVDGYTF
TRBJ1-1 NA TRBV3-1/TRBV3-2 14 NA TGTGCCAGCAGCCGGGAACGGGGGGTTACTGAAGCTTTCTTT CASSRERGVTEAFF
TRBJ2-1 TRBD1 TRBV12-3/TRBV12-4 12 NA TGTGCCAGCAGGGGGACAGTCGGCGTGCAGTTCTTC CASRGTVGVQFF
TRBJ1-3 NA TRBV9 14 few TGTGCCAGCAGCTACCGGACAGAAGGAAACACCATATATTTT CASSYRTEGNTIYF
TRBJ1-1 TRBD1 TRBV19 14 NA TGTGCCAGTAGTATTCAGACAGGGAGCACTGAAGCTTTCTTT CASSIQTGSTEAFF
TRBJ2-4 TRBD1 TRBV18 21 once TGTGCCAGCTCACCACTCACCGGGACAGGGTCTTTAACCCAATCCAAAAACATTCAGTACTTC CASSPLTGTGSLTQSKNIQYF
TRBJ2-5 TRBD1 TRBV18 16 NA TGTGCCAGCTCACCAGTAGGGGGACAGGGCCAAGAGACCCAGTACTTC CASSPVGGQGQETQYF
TRBJ1-1 NA TRBV2 14 NA TGTGCCAGCAGTGAGTCCCGGGACATTATTGAAGCTTTCTTT CASSESRDIIEAFF
TRBJ2-7 NA TRBV18 14 NA TGTGCCAGCTCACCAACATTGTACACCTACGAGCAGTACTTC CASSPTLYTYEQYF